These 16 T cell receptor beta chains share one sample of origin, sequenced in a study of cytotoxic CD8 clonotypes in ibrutinib-treated CLL. The repertoire was sequenced with immunoSEQ multiplex PCR; TCRdb's copy has only in-frame clones and lacks some. The table includes about 150,000 clones, 79% detected once. The material was PBMCs, obtained after 12 months of ibrutinib treatment. The receptor set was obtained from a human donor with chronic lymphocytic leukemia.

The chain recombines TRBV10-3 with TRBJ2-7; perhaps TRBD1 as D (5 bases). There are 14 residues in the CDR3. V was pared by 10 bases and J by 5 bases, with 21 bases between. The germline CDR1 and CDR2 sequences are ENHRY and SYGVKD. The CDR3 DNA is TGTGCCACTAAAGACAGACCGGAGAGCGACGAGCAGTACTTC. The encoded protein is CATKDRPESDEQYF.

The chain has TRBV30 and TRBJ1-4; D perhaps matches TRBD1 (6 bases). Germline CDR1 is GTSNPN and CDR2 is SVGIG (reference sequence). V lost 1 base, J lost 5 bases, and 11 bases lay in between. The CDR3 runs to 14 residues. The CDR3 nucleotides read TGTGCCTGGAGTGGACAGGTCTTGAATGAAAAACTGTTTTTT. It encodes CAWSGQVLNEKLFF.

The chain couples TRBV4-2 to TRBJ2-7, with 10 bases identical to TRBD2. V dropped 1 base and J dropped 3; count of bases not matched to a gene: 6. Germline CDR1 LGHNA, CDR2 YNFKEQ. The CDR3 covers 16 residues. Here the CDR3 reads CASSQGLPSGSYEQYF. CDR3 nucleotide sequence: TGTGCCAGCAGCCAAGGTCTGCCTAGCGGGAGCTACGAGCAGTACTTC.

The chain links TRBV5-4 to TRBJ1-2, with 10 bases aligning to TRBD1. The ends lost 4 bases at V and 7 bases at J; junction bases unmatched: 13. The length of the CDR3 is 16 residues. The V gene's germline CDR1 is SGHNT and CDR2 YYREEE (reference sequence). The CDR3 region is CASSMKKRGQGSGYTF. In DNA, the CDR3 is TGTGCCAGCAGCATGAAAAAAAGGGGACAGGGGTCTGGCTACACCTTC. The full variable domain, completed using reference TRBV5-4 and TRBJ1-2, is ETGVTQSPTHLIKTRGQQVTLRCSSQSGHNTVSWYQQALGQGPQFIFQYYREEENGRGNFPPRFSGLQFPNYSSELNVNALELDDSALYLCASSMKKRGQGSGYTFGSGTRLTVV.

The chain joins TRBV7-9 to TRBJ2-7, with 8 bases identical to TRBD1. The CDR3 runs 15 residues. Looked up from germline, CDR1 is SEHNR and CDR2 is FQNEAQ (reference sequence). J was trimmed by 2 bases and V by 4 bases; bases with no gene match: 7. The DNA of the CDR3 is TGTGCCAGCAGCTCTACCGGGACAGGACCCTACGAGCAGTACTTC. It codes for CASSSTGTGPYEQYF.

This chain uses TRBV5-1 with TRBJ2-4; no reliable D call. The germline V and J ends were trimmed by 0 bases and 0 bases, with 7 bases remaining between them. Germline V CDR1 and CDR2: SGHRS, YFSETQ. This CDR3 has 15 residues. The CDR3 DNA is TGCGCCAGCAGCTTGGGGGATATAGCCAAAAACATTCAGTACTTC. Translation: CASSLGDIAKNIQYF.

The chain carries TRBV19 and TRBJ1-2; 10 bases are shared with TRBD1. Germline-derived CDR1 and CDR2 are LNHDA and SQIVND (reference sequence). The CDR3 contains 15 residues. J gave up 1 base and V 4 bases, and 3 bases lay outside the gene matches. The CDR3 region is CASSTRTGGNYGYTF. Here the CDR3 DNA reads TGTGCCAGTAGTACCCGGACAGGGGGTAACTATGGCTACACCTTC.

This clone has only a few counts. V is TRBV10-1 and J is TRBJ1-3; 9 bases map to TRBD1. The CDR3 runs to 15 residues. Germline assignment: CDR1 WNHNN and CDR2 SYGVQD (reference sequence). Trimming cost V 5 bases and J 4 bases; bases outside gene matches: 6. The chain's CDR3 is CASSTDRGYGNTIYF. In DNA, the CDR3 is TGCGCCAGCAGTACGGACAGGGGTTACGGAAACACCATATATTTT.

This clone came up once. The chain couples TRBV7-9 to TRBJ1-4; TRBD1 aligns across 7 bases. V shed 0 bases, J shed 6 bases, and the junction held 4 bases outside the gene matches. The V gene's germline CDR1 is SEHNR and CDR2 FQNEAQ (reference sequence). This CDR3 is 15 amino acids long. The CDR3 DNA reads as TGTGCCAGCAGCTTAGCGATTGACAGGGATGAAAAACTGTTTTTT. Protein: CASSLAIDRDEKLFF.

This chain joins TRBV19 and TRBJ2-3, with unresolved D. This CDR3 region has 15 residues. Trimming shortened V by 10 bases and J by 0 bases, and 17 bases separated the two germline ends. Germline CDR1 is LNHDA and CDR2 is SQIVND (reference sequence). The CDR3 protein is CATSAYRSSTDTQYF. CDR3 DNA sequence: TGTGCCACCTCCGCGTACAGATCTAGCACAGATACGCAGTATTTT.

The gene calls are TRBV11-2 and TRBJ2-1; the D gene is possibly TRBD2 (6 bases). The CDR3 totals 13 residues. The germline V gene has CDR1 SGHAT and CDR2 FQNNGV. V gave up 4 bases and J gave up 8 bases, with 12 bases separating them. CDR3 residues: CASSSGWEDEQFF. The DNA of the CDR3 is TGTGCCAGCAGCTCCGGTTGGGAGGATGAGCAGTTCTTC.

The rearrangement joins TRBV6-5 to TRBJ2-3; TRBD2 matches at 8 bases. Germline-derived CDR1 and CDR2 are MNHEY and SVGAGI. The CDR3 has 15 residues. V was pared by 4 bases and J by 4 bases, with 7 bases of the junction left unmatched. This chain's CDR3 is CASSLSGRVSDTQYF. CDR3 in DNA: TGTGCCAGCAGTTTGAGCGGGAGAGTCTCAGATACGCAGTATTTT.

This rearrangement joins TRBV27 to TRBJ1-5; D gene unclear. Trimming cost V 3 bases and J 6 bases, with 9 bases left between them. Germline V lookup: CDR1 MNHEY, CDR2 SMNVEV (reference sequence). The CDR3 has 13 amino acids. CDR3 amino acids: CASSLSEGQPQHF. CDR3 DNA: TGTGCCAGCAGTTTGTCAGAAGGTCAGCCCCAGCATTTT.

This sequence joins TRBV11-3 and TRBJ2-2, with D uncertain. The CDR3 runs to 13 residues. V was clipped by 3 bases and J by 5 bases, with 7 bases between them. Germline lookup yields CDR1 SGHNT and CDR2 YENEEA. CDR3 nucleotides: TGTGCCAGCAGCTTCGTGGCTACCGGGGAGCTGTTTTTT. Translating it yields CASSFVATGELFF.

The rearrangement uses TRBV4-2 and TRBJ1-5; the D gene is possibly TRBD1 (5 bases). There are 16 residues in the CDR3. Germline-derived CDR1 and CDR2 are LGHNA and YNFKEQ. Trimming took 3 bases from V and 4 from J, leaving 16 bases between them. For the CDR3, the DNA is TGTGCCAGCAGCCAGCGTGCCGGCAGGGATAATCAGCCCCAGCATTTT. Translated, it gives CASSQRAGRDNQPQHF.

This clone was recorded a few times. This chain links TRBV25-1 with TRBJ1-1; the D is unclear. The CDR3 contains 12 residues. Trimming left V 2 bases short and J 5 bases short, with 6 bases between. Germline loops: CDR1 MGHDK, CDR2 SYGVNS. Written as DNA, the CDR3 is TGTGCCAGCAGTGAACCGGGGACTGAAGCTTTCTTT. This codes for CASSEPGTEAFF.